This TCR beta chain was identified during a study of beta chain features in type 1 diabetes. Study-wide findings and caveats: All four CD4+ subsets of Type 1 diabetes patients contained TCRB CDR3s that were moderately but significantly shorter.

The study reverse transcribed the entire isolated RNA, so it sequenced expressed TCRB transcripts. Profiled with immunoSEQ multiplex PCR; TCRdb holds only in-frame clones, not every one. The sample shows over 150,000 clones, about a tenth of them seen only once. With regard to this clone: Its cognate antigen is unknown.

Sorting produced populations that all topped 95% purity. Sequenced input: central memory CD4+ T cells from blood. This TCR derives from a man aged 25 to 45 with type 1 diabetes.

The CDR3 region has the DNA TGTGCCAGCAGCGTAGGGGGACTAGCGGATGGGGAGACCCAGTACTTC. As protein: CASSVGGLADGETQYF. The chain is built from TRBV9 and TRBJ2-5; 11 bases fit TRBD2. CDR3 size: 16 residues. V gave up 0 bases and J gave up 5 bases; unmatched junction bases: 6. CDR1 is SGDLS, CDR2 YYNGEE, per germline. Using reference TRBV9 and TRBJ2-5 for the parts outside the CDR3, the full variable domain is DSGVTQTPKHLITATGQRVTLRCSPRSGDLSVYWYQQSLDQGLQFLIQYYNGEERAKGNILERFSAQQFPDLHSELNLSSLELGDSALYFCASSVGGLADGETQYFGPGTRLLVL.